What follows describes a single T cell receptor beta chain. Germline CDR1 MDHEN, CDR2 SYDVKM. CDR3 size: 13 residues. With 6 bases clipped from V and 4 bases from J, the junction kept 4 bases outside the gene matches. Using immunoSEQ multiplex PCR, the repertoire was profiled, and TCRdb retains in-frame clones only, with some absent. The sample includes 95,000 to 100,000 clones, about 83% of them seen just once. The data originate from a study of identifying expanded T cells in peripheral blood. Collection occurred without any documented infections or immune events in donors. This receptor was obtained from a person between 18 and 69 years old in good health. The sample taken for sequencing was blood. This chain joins TRBV28 and TRBJ1-1, with 8 bases that match TRBD1. In DNA form, the CDR3 reads TGTGCCAGCAGAAGACAGGGGCGCACTGAAGCTTTCTTT. It encodes CASRRQGRTEAFF.